These 5 T cell receptor beta chains were all obtained from the same sample, sequenced in a study of cytomegalovirus exposure and HLA in healthy donors (dated by TCRdb to about 2017). The library was built by means of the immunoSEQ multiplex PCR assay. TCRdb provides this immuneACCESS table in a form limited to in-frame rearrangements. Some clones are lacking; in checked studies, under half of them reflect an unresolved V gene, and why the rest are absent is not known. The sample table shows some 140,000 clones, and approximately 87% are seen once. Clones ranked in the top ten supply less than 3% of the sample. The sequencing sample was made of PBMCs. The receptors originated from a man in his late teens or twenties in good health and CMV-seronegative.

This clone was counted once. The chain carries TRBV19 and TRBJ2-1; a weak D match, TRBD1 (5 bases). The CDR3 spans 13 residues. V was pared by 5 bases and J by 0 bases, with 5 bases between. Germline CDR1 reads LNHDA; CDR2 reads SQIVND (reference sequence). The CDR3, as DNA: TGTGCCAGTAGTGACAGCTCCTACAATGAGCAGTTCTTC. It translates to CASSDSSYNEQFF.

The chain recombines TRBV9 with TRBJ2-1; 10 bases are a match to TRBD1. V shed 4 bases, J shed 8 bases, and the junction held 6 bases outside the gene matches. CDR1 and CDR2 from the germline V gene are SGDLS and YYNGEE. This CDR3 spans 14 amino acids. The CDR3: CASSPGQGNHEQFF. CDR3 nucleotides: TGTGCCAGCAGCCCGGGACAGGGGAATCATGAGCAGTTCTTC.

The CDR3 loop reads CAAGWGENTEAFF. CDR3 coding DNA: TGTGCCGCAGGTTGGGGGGAAAACACTGAAGCTTTCTTT. The chain recombines TRBV27 with TRBJ1-1; D possibly corresponds to TRBD1 (5 bases). Trimming stripped 11 bases from V and 2 bases from J, with 15 bases between. The CDR3 is made up of 13 amino acids. Per the germline V gene, CDR1 is MNHEY and CDR2 is SMNVEV (reference sequence).

The V call is TRBV11-2, the J call TRBJ2-2, with 12 bases lining up with TRBD2. V lost 6 bases, J lost 6 bases, and 11 bases stayed unmatched. Germline V gives CDR1 SGHAT, CDR2 FQNNGV. CDR3 size: 17 residues. For the CDR3, the DNA is TGTGCCAGCAGAGGACTAGCGGGGATGGGCCGGGCCGGGGAGCTGTTTTTT. Its protein is CASRGLAGMGRAGELFF.

DNA of the CDR3: TGTGCCAGCAGTCCGGGACAGGGAAGTTCCTATGGCTACACCTTC. It codes for CASSPGQGSSYGYTF. The V and J genes are TRBV27 and TRBJ1-2; 9 nucleotides agree with TRBD1. CDR1 and CDR2 from the germline V gene are MNHEY and SMNVEV (reference sequence). V shed 5 bases, J shed 4 bases, and the junction held 8 bases outside the gene matches. CDR3 length: 15 amino acids.